A single sample gave rise to the 17 T cell receptor beta chains below, sequenced in a study of Ad26.COV2.S vaccination and SARS-CoV-2 variants. The treatment: roughly 20 received Ad26.COV2.S at low or high dose, single or two shots; about 5 received placebo; per-sample allocation not given. Sampling occurred on day 63 after the first vaccine or placebo injection. The repertoire was sequenced with immunoSEQ multiplex PCR; TCRdb's copy has only in-frame clones and lacks some. The data contain about 470,000 clones, around 91% of them singletons. Material: peripheral blood, obtained in a trial of Ad26.COV2.S vaccine versus placebo. The source is a person between 18 and 60 years old who received the Ad26.COV2.S COVID-19 vaccine or a placebo.

This clone was observed once. This chain's CDR3 is CASIGGSNQPQHF. In nucleotides, the CDR3 is TGTGCCAGCATAGGGGGAAGCAATCAGCCCCAGCATTTT. J is TRBJ1-5 and V is TRBV28; D is possibly TRBD1 (6 bases). Germline CDR1 MDHEN, CDR2 SYDVKM. The CDR3 sequence is 13 residues long. The V and J ends lost 7 bases and 1 base respectively, with 8 bases between them.

The chain joins TRBV5-5 to TRBJ1-6; 7 bases match TRBD1. Trimming took 2 bases from V and 6 from J; bases not matched to a gene: 20. CDR1 and CDR2 (germline): SGHKS, YYEKEE (reference sequence). This CDR3 has 20 amino acids. The CDR3 reads CASSFPLAVRDRARNSPLHF. In DNA form, the CDR3 reads TGTGCCAGCAGCTTCCCACTAGCGGTCCGGGACAGAGCCCGTAATTCACCCCTCCACTTT. The full variable domain, in which reference TRBV5-5 and TRBJ1-6 provide the parts outside the CDR3, is DAGVTQSPTHLIKTRGQQVTLRCSPISGHKSVSWYQQVLGQGPQFIFQYYEKEERGRGNFPDRFSARQFPNYSSELNVNALLLGDSALYLCASSFPLAVRDRARNSPLHFGNGTRLTVT.

The chain uses TRBV12-3 or TRBV12-4 and TRBJ2-5; D is possibly TRBD1 (6 bases). V was shortened by 6 bases and J by 9 bases, with 17 bases between the two germline ends. The length of the CDR3 is 13 residues. This CDR3 is CASRRDTEGAQYF. CDR3 coding DNA: TGTGCCAGCAGACGGGACACCGAAGGGGCCCAGTACTTC.

The chain has TRBV4-1 and TRBJ1-5; no definite D call. CDR3 length: 15 residues. Germline V CDR1 and CDR2: MGHRA, YSYEKL. Between the trimmed V and J ends, which lost 0 bases and 4 bases, there was a span of 10 bases. CDR3 DNA sequence: TGCGCCAGCAGCCAAGATGAGGCACTGAATCAGCCCCAGCATTTT. This encodes CASSQDEALNQPQHF.

The rearrangement joins TRBV11-3 to TRBJ2-2; D gene unclear. The CDR3 is made up of 13 amino acids. CDR1 and CDR2 from the germline V gene are SGHNT and YENEEA. The V gene lost 5 bases and the J gene lost 4 bases, with 8 bases spanning the gap. CDR3 sequence reads: CASSQILTGELFF. In nucleotides, the CDR3 is TGTGCCAGCAGCCAAATACTCACCGGGGAGCTGTTTTTT. The variable domain in full, completed from reference TRBV11-3 and TRBJ2-2, reads EAGVVQSPRYKIIEKKQPVAFWCNPISGHNTLYWYLQNLGQGPELLIRYENEEAVDDSQLPKDRFSAERLKGVDSTLKIQPAELGDSAVYLCASSQILTGELFFGEGSRLTVL.

This clone has just a few counts. J is TRBJ1-4 and V is TRBV30; 9 positions match TRBD1. The V gene's germline CDR1 is GTSNPN and CDR2 SVGIG (reference sequence). V trimming: 2 bases; J trimming: 0 bases; junction bases outside the gene matches: 4. There are 16 residues in the CDR3. This chain's CDR3 is CAWSRDRVPTNEKLFF. The CDR3 DNA sequence: TGTGCCTGGAGTAGGGACAGGGTCCCAACTAATGAAAAACTGTTTTTT.

The CDR3, as DNA: TGTGCCAGCAGTGAAACCCGGTTTGTTGAAAAACTGTTTTTT. Translating gives CASSETRFVEKLFF. J is TRBJ1-4 and V is TRBV2; D gene uncertain. From germline, CDR1 is SNHLY and CDR2 FYNNEI. The CDR3 contains 14 residues. V gave up 2 bases and J gave up 7 bases, with 11 bases separating them.

This clone appeared a single time. The chain employs TRBV6-5 and TRBJ2-3; D might be TRBD1 or TRBD2, each matching 5 bases. V was shortened by 10 bases and J by 0 bases, with 14 bases between the two germline ends. The CDR3 contains 14 residues. Germline CDR1 is MNHEY and CDR2 is SVGAGI. The CDR3 is CATRDLSSTDTQYF. In DNA, the CDR3 is TGTGCCACCCGGGACCTATCTAGCACAGATACGCAGTATTTT.

Points on this clone: Sequence at one end of the junction differs from germline and may be a read error. The rearrangement links TRBV5-5 to TRBJ1-2; the D gene is possibly TRBD1 (5 bases). CDR1 is SGHKS and CDR2 is YYEKEE in the germline V gene (reference sequence). The CDR3 sequence is 8 residues long. CDR3 amino acids: CARSGGFF. DNA of the CDR3: TGTGCCAGGAGCGGGGGGTTTTTC.

The chain couples TRBV28 to TRBJ1-6; D remains unclear. Germline values: CDR1 MDHEN, CDR2 SYDVKM. V was trimmed by 5 bases and J by 14 bases, leaving 13 bases between them. The length of the CDR3 is 12 residues. CDR3 bases: TGTGCCAGCAGTCTTAGGCATCTCACCCTCCACTTT. This gives the protein CASSLRHLTLHF.

This clone has only one observation. The chain uses TRBV5-1 and TRBJ2-5, with D perhaps TRBD1 (6 bases). CDR3 length: 14 amino acids. Germline lookup yields CDR1 SGHRS and CDR2 YFSETQ. The V and J ends lost 5 bases and 2 bases respectively, with 13 bases between them. In nucleotides, the CDR3 is TGCGCCAGCAGGGACAGTATAACTCAAGAGACCCAGTACTTC. It specifies CASRDSITQETQYF.

Notes on this clone: Other DNA sequences in the same sample also yield this CDR3. This chain links TRBV18 with TRBJ1-1; D may be TRBD1 (6 bases). V was clipped by 4 bases and J by 1 base, with 7 bases between them. The germline V gene encodes CDR1 KGHSH and CDR2 LQKENI. The CDR3 is made up of 13 amino acids. The CDR3 nucleotides read TGTGCCAGCTCACTGGGACAGAACACTGAAGCTTTCTTT. Its protein is CASSLGQNTEAFF.

The chain is built from TRBV5-4 and TRBJ2-3, with D unclear. CDR3 length: 15 residues. In germline, CDR1 is SGHNT, CDR2 YYREEE (reference sequence). The germline V and J ends were trimmed by 4 bases and 5 bases, with 17 bases remaining between them. Here the CDR3 DNA reads TGTGCCAGCAGCGCACCACAGAGCATGGGAGATACGCAGTATTTT. Translating gives CASSAPQSMGDTQYF. Complete variable domain (other parts from reference TRBV5-4 and TRBJ2-3): ETGVTQSPTHLIKTRGQQVTLRCSSQSGHNTVSWYQQALGQGPQFIFQYYREEENGRGNFPPRFSGLQFPNYSSELNVNALELDDSALYLCASSAPQSMGDTQYFGPGTRLTVL.

The rearrangement joins TRBV12-3 or TRBV12-4 to TRBJ2-1; D is uncertain. Deletions cut 2 bases from V and 5 bases from J, with 7 bases between. The CDR3 covers 13 residues. The CDR3 DNA reads TGTGCCAGCAGTTTATCACTCGACAATGAGCAGTTCTTC. This sequence encodes CASSLSLDNEQFF.

Of note for this clone: Other DNA sequences within the sample encode an identical CDR3. V gene TRBV5-1 combines with J gene TRBJ2-2; tentative D call: TRBD2 (6 bases). Germline V CDR1 and CDR2: SGHRS, YFSETQ. The CDR3 runs 13 residues. V was shortened by 5 bases and J by 5 bases, with 10 bases between the two germline ends. This CDR3 reads CASSPGTTGELFF. The CDR3 coding sequence is TGCGCCAGCAGTCCAGGGACTACCGGGGAGCTGTTTTTT. The full variable domain, rest sourced from reference TRBV5-1 and TRBJ2-2, is KAGVTQTPRYLIKTRGQQVTLSCSPISGHRSVSWYQQTPGQGLQFLFEYFSETQRNKGNFPGRFSGRQFSNSRSEMNVSTLELGDSALYLCASSPGTTGELFFGEGSRLTVL.

The CDR3 sequence is CASSQERGRIRRVDYNEQFF. DNA for the CDR3: TGTGCCAGCAGCCAAGAACGGGGTCGGATACGGCGTGTCGACTACAATGAGCAGTTCTTC. This chain links TRBV3-1 (or the pseudogene TRBV3-2) with TRBJ2-1; TRBD2 might be the D (5 bases). Germline lookup yields CDR1 LGHDT and CDR2 YNNKEL (reference sequence). The CDR3 contains 20 residues. The germline V and J ends were trimmed by 0 bases and 3 bases, with 24 bases remaining between them.

This clone was detected once. The V and J genes are TRBV29-1 and TRBJ1-5; the D gene is possibly TRBD1 (5 bases). This CDR3 contains 13 residues. Looked up from germline, CDR1 is SQVTM and CDR2 is ANQGSEA. V gave up 4 bases and J gave up 4 bases, with 11 bases separating them. The CDR3 nucleotides read TGCAGCGTTGCGGCGGAGGGGAATCAGCCCCAGCATTTT. It translates to CSVAAEGNQPQHF.